This T cell receptor (beta chain) was recorded in a study of PD-L1 blockade in urothelial cancer. Deletions cut 0 bases from V and 5 bases from J, with 11 bases between. Germline loops: CDR1 SEHNR, CDR2 FQNEAQ (reference sequence). There are 14 residues in the CDR3. Here immunoSEQ multiplex PCR was the method, and the copy in TCRdb shows in-frame clones only, minus some. Of roughly 74,000 clones in the sample, roughly nine tenths are singletons; the top ten hold 4.5% to 7%. The receptor's source is a woman in her 70s with urothelial cancer. The sequenced sample was PBMCs, obtained around atezolizumab (anti-PD-L1) treatment. V is TRBV7-9 and J is TRBJ2-7, with a possible D match to TRBD1 (5 bases). The CDR3 DNA reads TGTGCCAGCAGCTTAGCGATGGGGCTCAACGAGCAGTACTTC. Translation: CASSLAMGLNEQYF.